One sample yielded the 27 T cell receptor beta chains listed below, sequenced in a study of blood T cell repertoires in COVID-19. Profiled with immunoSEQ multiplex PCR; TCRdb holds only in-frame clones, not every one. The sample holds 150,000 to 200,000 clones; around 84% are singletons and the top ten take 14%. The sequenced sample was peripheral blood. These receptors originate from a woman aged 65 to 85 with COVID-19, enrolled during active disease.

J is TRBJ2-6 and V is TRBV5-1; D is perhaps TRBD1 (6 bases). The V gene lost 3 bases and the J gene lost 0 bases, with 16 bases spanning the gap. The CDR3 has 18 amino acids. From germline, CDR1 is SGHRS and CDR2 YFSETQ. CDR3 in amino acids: CASSSGQKSISGANVLTF. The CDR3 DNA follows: TGCGCCAGCAGCTCTGGACAGAAGAGCATCTCTGGGGCCAACGTCCTGACTTTC.

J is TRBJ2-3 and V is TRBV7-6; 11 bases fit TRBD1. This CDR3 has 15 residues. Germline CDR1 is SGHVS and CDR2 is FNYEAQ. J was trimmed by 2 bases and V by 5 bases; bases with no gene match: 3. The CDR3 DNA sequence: TGTGCCAGCAGCCGGGACAGGGGGTTCACAGATACGCAGTATTTT. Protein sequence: CASSRDRGFTDTQYF. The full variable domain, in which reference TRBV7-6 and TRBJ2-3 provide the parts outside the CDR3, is GAGVSQSPRYKVTKRGQDVALRCDPISGHVSLYWYRQALGQGPEFLTYFNYEAQQDKSGLPNDRFSAERPEGSISTLTIQRTEQRDSAMYRCASSRDRGFTDTQYFGPGTRLTVL.

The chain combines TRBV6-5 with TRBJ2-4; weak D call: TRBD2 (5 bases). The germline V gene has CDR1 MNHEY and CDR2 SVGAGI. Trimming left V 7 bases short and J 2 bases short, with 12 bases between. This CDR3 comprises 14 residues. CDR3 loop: CASTPPGTKNIQYF. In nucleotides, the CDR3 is TGTGCCAGCACTCCCCCCGGGACCAAAAACATTCAGTACTTC.

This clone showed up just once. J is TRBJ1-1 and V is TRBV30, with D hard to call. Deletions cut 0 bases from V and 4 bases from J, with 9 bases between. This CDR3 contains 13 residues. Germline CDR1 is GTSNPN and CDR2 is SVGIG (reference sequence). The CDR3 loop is CAWSVRGGTEAFF. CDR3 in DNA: TGTGCCTGGAGTGTACGGGGAGGCACTGAAGCTTTCTTT.

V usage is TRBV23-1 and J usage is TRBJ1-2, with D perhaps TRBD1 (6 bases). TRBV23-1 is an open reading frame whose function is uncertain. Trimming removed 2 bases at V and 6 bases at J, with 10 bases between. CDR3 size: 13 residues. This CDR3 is CASSQRSGDGYTF. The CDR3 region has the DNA TGCGCCAGCAGTCAACGGTCAGGGGATGGCTACACCTTC.

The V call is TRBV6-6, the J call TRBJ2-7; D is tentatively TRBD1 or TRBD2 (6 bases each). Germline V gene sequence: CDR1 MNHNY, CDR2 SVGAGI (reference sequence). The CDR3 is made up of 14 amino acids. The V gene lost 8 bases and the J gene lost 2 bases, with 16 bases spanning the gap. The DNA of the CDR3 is TGTGCCAGCGGTCGGGACACGGGAGCCTACGAGCAGTACTTC. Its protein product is CASGRDTGAYEQYF.

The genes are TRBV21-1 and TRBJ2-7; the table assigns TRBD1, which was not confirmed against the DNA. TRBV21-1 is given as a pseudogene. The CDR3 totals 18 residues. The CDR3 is CASTPTPGTGQGDYEQYF. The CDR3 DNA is TGTGCCAGCACCCCAACTCCAGGTACAGGACAGGGGGACTACGAGCAGTACTTC.

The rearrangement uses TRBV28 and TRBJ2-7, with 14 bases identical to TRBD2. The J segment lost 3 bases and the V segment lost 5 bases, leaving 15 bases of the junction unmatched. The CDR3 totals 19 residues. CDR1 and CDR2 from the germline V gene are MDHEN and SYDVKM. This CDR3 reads CASSGFGTSGSSEGYEQYF. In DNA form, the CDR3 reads TGTGCCAGCAGTGGATTCGGGACTAGCGGGAGTTCAGAGGGCTACGAGCAGTACTTC.

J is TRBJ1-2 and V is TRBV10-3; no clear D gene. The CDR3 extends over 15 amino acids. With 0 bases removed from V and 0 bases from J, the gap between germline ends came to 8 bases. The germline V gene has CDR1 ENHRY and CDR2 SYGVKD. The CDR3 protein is CAISESRSSNYGYTF. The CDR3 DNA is TGTGCCATCAGTGAGTCGAGATCTTCTAACTATGGCTACACCTTC.

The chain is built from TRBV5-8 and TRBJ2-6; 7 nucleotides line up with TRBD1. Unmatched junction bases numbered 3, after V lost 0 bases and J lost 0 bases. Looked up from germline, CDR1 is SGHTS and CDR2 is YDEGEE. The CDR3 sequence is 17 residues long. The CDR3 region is CASSLGTGTSGANVLTF. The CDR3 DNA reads TGTGCCAGCAGCTTGGGGACAGGAACCTCTGGGGCCAACGTCCTGACTTTC.

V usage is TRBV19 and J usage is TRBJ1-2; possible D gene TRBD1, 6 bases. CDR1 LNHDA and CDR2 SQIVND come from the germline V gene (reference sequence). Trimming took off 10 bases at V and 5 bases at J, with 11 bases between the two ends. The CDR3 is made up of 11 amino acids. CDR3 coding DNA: TGTGCCATATATGGACAGTATGGCTACACCTTC. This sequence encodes CAIYGQYGYTF.

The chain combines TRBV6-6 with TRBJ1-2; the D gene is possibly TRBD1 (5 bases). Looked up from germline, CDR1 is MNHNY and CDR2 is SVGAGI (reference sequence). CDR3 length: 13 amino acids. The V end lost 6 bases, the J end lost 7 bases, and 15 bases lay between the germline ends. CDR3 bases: TGTGCCAGCAGCCGGGGACTGGAGGGTGGCTACACCTTC. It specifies CASSRGLEGGYTF.

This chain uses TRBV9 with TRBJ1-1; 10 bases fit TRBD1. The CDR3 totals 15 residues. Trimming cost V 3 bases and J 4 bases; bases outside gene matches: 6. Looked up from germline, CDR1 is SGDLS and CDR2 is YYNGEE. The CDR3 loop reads CASSGDRGESTEAFF. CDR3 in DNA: TGTGCCAGCAGCGGGGACAGGGGAGAAAGCACTGAAGCTTTCTTT.

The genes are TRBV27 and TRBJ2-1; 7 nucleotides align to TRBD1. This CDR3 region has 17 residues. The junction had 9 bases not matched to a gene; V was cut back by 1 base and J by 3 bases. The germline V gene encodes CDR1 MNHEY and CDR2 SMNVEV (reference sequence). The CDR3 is CASSLFGTAKDYNEQFF. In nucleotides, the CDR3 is TGTGCCAGCAGTTTATTTGGGACAGCCAAAGACTACAATGAGCAGTTCTTC.

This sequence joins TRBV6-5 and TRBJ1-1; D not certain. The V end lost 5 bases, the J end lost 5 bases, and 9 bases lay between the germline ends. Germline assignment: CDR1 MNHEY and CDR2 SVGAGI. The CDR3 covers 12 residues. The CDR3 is CASSSQATEAFF. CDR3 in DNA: TGTGCCAGCAGTAGCCAAGCGACTGAAGCTTTCTTT.

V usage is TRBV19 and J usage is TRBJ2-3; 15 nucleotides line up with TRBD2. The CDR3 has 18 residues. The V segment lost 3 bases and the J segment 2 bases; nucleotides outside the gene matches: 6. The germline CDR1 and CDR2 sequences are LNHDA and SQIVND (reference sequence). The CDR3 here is CASSIGLAGGPITDTQYF. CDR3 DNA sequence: TGTGCCAGTAGTATCGGACTAGCGGGAGGGCCTATCACAGATACGCAGTATTTT. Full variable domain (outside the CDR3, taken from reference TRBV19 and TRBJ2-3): DGGITQSPKYLFRKEGQNVTLSCEQNLNHDAMYWYRQDPGQGLRLIYYSQIVNDFQKGDIAEGYSVSREKKESFPLTVTSAQKNPTAFYLCASSIGLAGGPITDTQYFGPGTRLTVL.

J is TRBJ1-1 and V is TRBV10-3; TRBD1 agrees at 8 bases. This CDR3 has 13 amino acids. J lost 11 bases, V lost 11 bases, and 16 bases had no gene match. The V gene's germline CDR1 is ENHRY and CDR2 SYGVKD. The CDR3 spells CASQDRGRHWAFF. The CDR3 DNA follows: TGTGCCTCCCAAGACAGGGGCAGACATTGGGCTTTCTTT.

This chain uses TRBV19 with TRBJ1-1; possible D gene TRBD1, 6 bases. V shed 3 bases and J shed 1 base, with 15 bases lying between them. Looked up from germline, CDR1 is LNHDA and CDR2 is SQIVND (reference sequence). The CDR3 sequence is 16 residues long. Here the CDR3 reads CASSIFGQRGNTEAFF. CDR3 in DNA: TGTGCCAGTAGTATTTTCGGACAGAGGGGGAACACTGAAGCTTTCTTT.

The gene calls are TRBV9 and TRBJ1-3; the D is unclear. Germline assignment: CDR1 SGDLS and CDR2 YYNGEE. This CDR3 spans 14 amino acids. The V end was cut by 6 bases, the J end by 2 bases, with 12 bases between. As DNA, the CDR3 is TGTGCCAGCACCCGTGGAGGGCCTGGAAACACCATATATTTT. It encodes CASTRGGPGNTIYF.

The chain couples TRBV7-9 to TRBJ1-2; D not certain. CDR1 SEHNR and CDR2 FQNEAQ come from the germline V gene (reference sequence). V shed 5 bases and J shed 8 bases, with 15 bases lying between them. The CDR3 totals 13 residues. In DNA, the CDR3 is TGTGCCAGCAGCCAGACGGGAGATGGAGGCTACACCTTC. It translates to CASSQTGDGGYTF. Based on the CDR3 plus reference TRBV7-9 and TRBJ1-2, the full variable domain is DTGVSQNPRHKITKRGQNVTFRCDPISEHNRLYWYRQTLGQGPEFLTYFQNEAQLEKSRLLSDRFSAERPKGSFSTLEIQRTEQGDSAMYLCASSQTGDGGYTFGSGTRLTVV.

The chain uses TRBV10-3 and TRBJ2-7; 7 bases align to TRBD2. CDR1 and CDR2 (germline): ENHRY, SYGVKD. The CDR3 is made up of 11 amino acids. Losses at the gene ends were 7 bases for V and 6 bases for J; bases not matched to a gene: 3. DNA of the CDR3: TGTGCCATCATGGGAGGGTTCGAGCAGTACTTC. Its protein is CAIMGGFEQYF.

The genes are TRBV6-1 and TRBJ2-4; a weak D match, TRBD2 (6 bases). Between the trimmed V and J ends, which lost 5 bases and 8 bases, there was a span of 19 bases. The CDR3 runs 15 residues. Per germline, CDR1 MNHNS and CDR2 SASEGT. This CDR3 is CASSFGTDIGDIQYF. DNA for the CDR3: TGTGCCAGCAGTTTCGGGACTGATATAGGGGACATTCAGTACTTC.

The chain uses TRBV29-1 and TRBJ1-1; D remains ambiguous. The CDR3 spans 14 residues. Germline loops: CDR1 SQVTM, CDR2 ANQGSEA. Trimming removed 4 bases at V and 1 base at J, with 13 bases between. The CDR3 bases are TGCAGCGTTGGATTCCCCTACCCGAACACTGAAGCTTTCTTT. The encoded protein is CSVGFPYPNTEAFF.

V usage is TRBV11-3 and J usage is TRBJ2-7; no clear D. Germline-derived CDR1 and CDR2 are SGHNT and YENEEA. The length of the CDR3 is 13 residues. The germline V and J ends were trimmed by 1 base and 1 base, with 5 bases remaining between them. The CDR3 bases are TGTGCCAGCAGCTTAGTCTCTTCCTACGAGCAGTACTTC. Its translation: CASSLVSSYEQYF.

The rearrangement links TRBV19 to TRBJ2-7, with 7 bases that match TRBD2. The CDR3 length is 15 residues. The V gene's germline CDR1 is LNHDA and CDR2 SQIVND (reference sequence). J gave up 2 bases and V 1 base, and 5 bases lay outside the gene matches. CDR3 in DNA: TGTGCCAGTAGTATAGCGCTAGCGGCTACCTACGAGCAGTACTTC. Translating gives CASSIALAATYEQYF.

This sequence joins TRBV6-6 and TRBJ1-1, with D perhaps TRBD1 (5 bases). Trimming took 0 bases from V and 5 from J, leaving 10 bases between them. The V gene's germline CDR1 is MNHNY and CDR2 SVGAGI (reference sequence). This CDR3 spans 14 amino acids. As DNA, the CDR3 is TGTGCCAGCAGTTACTCACGGGGGGGGACTGAAGCTTTCTTT. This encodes CASSYSRGGTEAFF.

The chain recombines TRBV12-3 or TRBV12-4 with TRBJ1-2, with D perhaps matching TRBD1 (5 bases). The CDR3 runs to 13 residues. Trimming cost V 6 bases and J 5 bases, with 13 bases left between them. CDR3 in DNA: TGTGCCAGCAGGCCTCCGACAGAGTATGGCTACACCTTC. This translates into CASRPPTEYGYTF.